This T cell receptor (beta chain) was sequenced in a study of TIL therapy for anti-PD-1-resistant metastatic lung cancer. This was the immunoSEQ v3 assay. Sequencing depth was 1.5 million to 2 million read pairs for survey level, roughly 4.5-6 million for deep. Method: immunoSEQ multiplex PCR; TCRdb's copy keeps in-frame clones and lacks some. This sample has roughly 7,000 clones, with 62% found just once. Documented time point: pre-treatment sample, taken before nivolumab and TIL therapy. The tumor samples were excised metastases, mostly pleural nodules or supraclavicular lymph nodes. In germline, CDR1 is MNHEY, CDR2 SVGEGT. The CDR3 covers 17 residues. The J segment lost 4 bases and the V segment lost 5 bases, leaving 13 bases of the junction unmatched. This clone is labeled medium-sized.

This TCR derives from a person between 30 and 80 years old with non-small cell lung cancer. V is TRBV6-2 or TRBV6-3 and J is TRBJ2-1, with 8 bases fitting TRBD2. The source was tumor tissue, collected at baseline. CDR3 coding DNA: TGTGCCAGCAGTGACCCCGCCGGGACTAGGATTTACAATGAGCAGTTCTTC. Its protein product is CASSDPAGTRIYNEQFF.